Listed here are 5 T cell receptor beta chains from one sample, sequenced in a study of molecular identifiers for immune sequencing clone quantification. TCRdb re-called the PCR reads with MiXCR, one entry per CDR3 protein. The profile covers about 320,000 distinct CDR3 sequences, with 20% to 25% appearing a single time and 0.7% to 0.9% taken by the ten largest. The sequenced sample was naive CD8+ T cells from blood, with Jurkat cell RNA spiked in. The sample's subset: FACS-sorted CD8+CD4-CCR7+CD45RA+ naive T cells. These receptors were obtained from a human donor in good health. Some libraries in this study had Jurkat cell RNA spiked in.

This clonotype has at least ten counts. The gene calls are TRBV6-5 and TRBJ2-7, with TRBD1 matching over 10 bases. CDR3 length: 15 amino acids. V shed 5 bases and J 1 base; nucleotides not matched to a gene: 5. CDR1 MNHEY and CDR2 SVGAGI come from the germline V gene. CDR3 nucleotide sequence: TGTGCCAGCAGTATTTCGGGACAGGGGTCCTACGAGCAGTACTTC. It codes for CASSISGQGSYEQYF.

This clonotype was seen only a few times. The V gene is TRBV5-4, the J gene TRBJ2-7; D gene unclear. V was clipped by 0 bases and J by 0 bases, with 10 bases between them. The germline CDR1 and CDR2 sequences are SGHNT and YYREEE (reference sequence). There are 15 residues in the CDR3. DNA of the CDR3: TGTGCCAGCAGCTTGGGAGCAGGCCGCTCCTACGAGCAGTACTTC. It translates to CASSLGAGRSYEQYF.

This clonotype was recorded many times. V usage is TRBV6-1 and J usage is TRBJ1-5; D is unresolved. CDR3 size: 11 residues. Germline CDR1 and CDR2: MNHNS and SASEGT. The V end lost 1 base, the J end lost 7 bases, and 2 bases lay between the germline ends. CDR3 nucleotide sequence: TGTGCCAGCAGTGAAGAACAGCCCCAGCATTTT. Protein product: CASSEEQPQHF.

The table lists this clonotype with many counts. This chain's CDR3 is CASSYSYTSGEQYF. The CDR3, as DNA: TGTGCCAGCAGTTACTCGTACACTTCGGGGGAGCAGTACTTC. J is TRBJ2-7 and V is TRBV6-5; possible D gene TRBD2, 5 bases. CDR1 MNHEY and CDR2 SVGAGI come from the germline V gene. V lost 0 bases to trimming and J lost 7 bases, with 13 bases between them. This CDR3 spans 14 amino acids.

Turning to this clonotype: Being one base from a much bigger clone, this may be a read error. This likely comes from a read error, as the CDR3 has no conserved phenylalanine or tryptophan at its end. V and J are TRBV6-5 and TRBJ1-5; no reliable D call. Looked up from germline, CDR1 is MNHEY and CDR2 is SVGAGI. The CDR3 runs 12 residues. V gave up 0 bases and J gave up 8 bases, with 5 bases separating them. The CDR3 DNA reads as TGTGCCAGCAGTTACTCACATAAGCCCCAGCATCTT. Its translation is CASSYSHKPQHL.